Each of the 19 T cell receptor beta chains below was sequenced from the same sample in a study of T cell responses to AZD1222 COVID-19 vaccine. The data were produced by immunoSEQ multiplex PCR, yet TCRdb's version contains in-frame clones alone and is incomplete. The sample lists about 160,000 clones; about nine tenths were seen once. The specimen was peripheral blood, collected on day 0 of AZD1222 vaccination. The receptors stem from an adult in good health.

The chain carries TRBV19 and TRBJ2-1; D uncertain. CDR1 and CDR2 from the germline V gene are LNHDA and SQIVND (reference sequence). V was trimmed by 5 bases and J by 2 bases, leaving 10 bases between them. CDR3 length equals 14 residues. The CDR3 sequence: CASSSEPPYNEQFF. The CDR3 DNA reads as TGTGCCAGTAGTTCAGAACCCCCCTACAATGAGCAGTTCTTC. Full variable domain (remainder filled in from reference TRBV19 and TRBJ2-1): DGGITQSPKYLFRKEGQNVTLSCEQNLNHDAMYWYRQDPGQGLRLIYYSQIVNDFQKGDIAEGYSVSREKKESFPLTVTSAQKNPTAFYLCASSSEPPYNEQFFGPGTRLTVL.

This chain links TRBV5-1 with TRBJ1-1; 9 bases are a match to TRBD1. V lost 2 bases and J lost 3; bases outside the gene matches: 8. The CDR3 contains 16 residues. Germline lookup yields CDR1 SGHRS and CDR2 YFSETQ. The CDR3 nucleotides are TGCGCCAGCAGCTTAAACCCGGGACAGGGATACACTGAAGCTTTCTTT. This encodes CASSLNPGQGYTEAFF.

In DNA form, the CDR3 reads TGCAGTGCTAGTAGCGTGAATAGGGGGAATTCACCCCTCCACTTT. This codes for CSASSVNRGNSPLHF. This chain joins TRBV20-1 and TRBJ1-6, with D possibly matching TRBD1 (6 bases). Germline assignment: CDR1 DFQATT and CDR2 SNEGSKA (reference sequence). The CDR3 sequence is 15 residues long. V was clipped by 3 bases and J by 7 bases, with 16 bases between them.

The chain recombines TRBV10-3 with TRBJ2-7; TRBD2 might be the D (5 bases). The CDR3 length is 15 residues. V was cut by 2 bases and J by 3 bases, with 14 bases left in between. Germline CDR1 reads ENHRY; CDR2 reads SYGVKD. The CDR3 sequence is CAISEASSGGYEQYF. CDR3 DNA sequence: TGTGCCATCAGTGAGGCCTCATCAGGAGGCTACGAGCAGTACTTC.

The chain recombines TRBV2 with TRBJ1-2; 8 bases line up with TRBD1. The CDR3 sequence is 17 residues long. CDR1 SNHLY and CDR2 FYNNEI come from the germline V gene. J was trimmed by 9 bases and V by 5 bases; bases with no gene match: 20. The CDR3 region is CASSRILRDRTFDSYTF. CDR3 sequence (DNA): TGTGCCAGCAGTCGAATTCTACGGGACAGGACGTTTGATAGCTACACCTTC.

This CDR3 reads CASSLHRDYEQYF. The CDR3 nucleotides read TGCGCCAGCAGCTTGCACAGGGACTACGAGCAGTACTTC. This rearrangement joins TRBV5-1 to TRBJ2-7; maybe TRBD1 (6 bases). The V end lost 1 base, the J end lost 3 bases, and 8 bases lay between the germline ends. The germline V gene encodes CDR1 SGHRS and CDR2 YFSETQ. The CDR3 has 13 residues.

The count of this clone is one. The gene calls are TRBV30 and TRBJ1-1; TRBD1 aligns across 7 bases. CDR1 GTSNPN and CDR2 SVGIG come from the germline V gene (reference sequence). V shed 1 base and J 6 bases; nucleotides not matched to a gene: 8. The CDR3 is 14 residues long. The CDR3 DNA sequence: TGTGCCTGGAGTGCAGCGACAGGGAAGGCTGAAGCTTTCTTT. It specifies CAWSAATGKAEAFF.

V and J are TRBV5-1 and TRBJ1-1, with 7 nucleotides matching TRBD1. This CDR3 contains 14 residues. Germline CDR1 is SGHRS and CDR2 is YFSETQ. The trim removed 4 bases at V and 7 bases at J, leaving 10 bases unmatched. The chain's CDR3 is CASSEQGLINEAFF. Here the CDR3 DNA reads TGCGCCAGCAGCGAACAGGGGCTTATAAATGAAGCTTTCTTT.

The V gene is TRBV6-2 or TRBV6-3, the J gene TRBJ1-6; the match to TRBD1 covers 11 bases. The CDR3 length is 16 residues. Germline-derived CDR1 and CDR2 are MNHEY and SVGEGT. With 6 bases clipped from V and 10 bases from J, the junction kept 11 bases outside the gene matches. The CDR3 DNA follows: TGTGCCAGCAGCTTCCGGGACAGGGGGTCCCCGTCACCCCTCCACTTT. It translates to CASSFRDRGSPSPLHF.

The rearrangement links TRBV7-9 to TRBJ1-1; the D is unclear. The V gene's germline CDR1 is SEHNR and CDR2 FQNEAQ (reference sequence). The CDR3 covers 14 residues. V was shortened by 2 bases and J by 1 base, with 8 bases between the two germline ends. The CDR3 DNA follows: TGTGCCAGCAGCTTAACTCAGGAGAACACTGAAGCTTTCTTT. It translates to CASSLTQENTEAFF. Full variable domain (remainder filled in from reference TRBV7-9 and TRBJ1-1): DTGVSQNPRHKITKRGQNVTFRCDPISEHNRLYWYRQTLGQGPEFLTYFQNEAQLEKSRLLSDRFSAERPKGSFSTLEIQRTEQGDSAMYLCASSLTQENTEAFFGQGTRLTVV.

The chain employs TRBV2 and TRBJ2-3, with D maybe TRBD1 (5 bases). The V and J ends lost 4 bases and 2 bases respectively, with 10 bases between them. The germline gives CDR1 SNHLY, CDR2 FYNNEI. The CDR3 spans 14 residues. The CDR3 here is CASSVRQITDTQYF. CDR3 DNA sequence: TGTGCCAGCAGTGTTCGACAGATCACAGATACGCAGTATTTT. Full variable domain (remainder filled in from reference TRBV2 and TRBJ2-3): EPEVTQTPSHQVTQMGQEVILRCVPISNHLYFYWYRQILGQKVEFLVSFYNNEISEKSEIFDDQFSVERPDGSNFTLKIRSTKLEDSAMYFCASSVRQITDTQYFGPGTRLTVL.

A few counts support this clone. The chain recombines TRBV6-5 with TRBJ2-3; 9 bases fit TRBD1. There are 15 residues in the CDR3. Unmatched junction bases numbered 8, after V lost 6 bases and J lost 4 bases. Germline V gene data show CDR1 as MNHEY and CDR2 as SVGAGI. CDR3 sequence reads: CASSSDRGEADTQYF. Here the CDR3 DNA reads TGTGCCAGCAGCTCAGACAGGGGGGAAGCAGATACGCAGTATTTT.

Regarding this clone: One end of the junction is discordant with germline, which a read error may explain. V usage is TRBV4-3 and J usage is TRBJ1-2; D is perhaps TRBD1 (6 bases). Germline V CDR1 and CDR2: LGHNA, YSLEER. There are 15 residues in the CDR3. The CDR3 DNA reads TGCGCCAGCAACCAAATGCGGGGGCAGGACTATGGCTACACCTTC. This encodes CASNQMRGQDYGYTF.

The V call is TRBV30, the J call TRBJ2-1; 13 nucleotides align to TRBD2. This CDR3 is built from 19 residues. Germline V gene lookup returns CDR1 GTSNPN and CDR2 SVGIG (reference sequence). The V and J ends lost 1 base and 0 bases, in that order; junction bases with no gene match: 9. CDR3 sequence reads: CAWSGGTSGMLSSYNEQFF. The CDR3 DNA sequence: TGTGCCTGGAGTGGAGGGACTAGCGGGATGTTGAGCTCCTACAATGAGCAGTTCTTC.

The CDR3 loop is CASTEYRDRTYEQYF. The CDR3 DNA sequence: TGTGCCAGCACGGAGTACCGGGACAGGACCTACGAGCAGTACTTC. The J gene is TRBJ2-7, the V gene TRBV28; 8 bases are a match to TRBD1. J lost 2 bases, V lost 7 bases, and 10 bases had no gene match. The CDR3 loop spans 15 amino acids. Germline CDR1 MDHEN, CDR2 SYDVKM.

The chain recombines TRBV19 with TRBJ1-4; weak D call: TRBD1 (5 bases). The length of the CDR3 is 15 residues. V was trimmed by 7 bases and J by 5 bases, leaving 17 bases between them. Germline-derived CDR1 and CDR2 are LNHDA and SQIVND (reference sequence). In DNA form, the CDR3 reads TGTGCCAGTACTACTGTAGGACGGGGGAATGAAAAACTGTTTTTT. This gives the protein CASTTVGRGNEKLFF.

V and J are TRBV9 and TRBJ1-4; unclear D gene. Per germline, CDR1 SGDLS and CDR2 YYNGEE. The CDR3 is made up of 17 amino acids. The germline V and J ends were trimmed by 0 bases and 2 bases, with 14 bases remaining between them. The CDR3 sequence: CASSVASGITTNEKLFF. The CDR3 DNA reads TGTGCCAGCAGCGTAGCCTCGGGGATTACTACTAATGAAAAACTGTTTTTT.

The chain carries TRBV5-4 and TRBJ1-5; tentative D call: TRBD1 (5 bases). CDR3 size: 16 residues. Trimming pared 3 bases from V and 7 bases from J, leaving 20 bases between. Germline CDR1 and CDR2: SGHNT and YYREEE (reference sequence). CDR3 sequence (DNA): TGTGCCAGCAGCTCCGGGCCCGTACAGGCGGGGCAGCCCCAGCATTTT. Its translation: CASSSGPVQAGQPQHF.

The V gene is TRBV6-1, the J gene TRBJ2-1, with D perhaps TRBD1 (5 bases). The CDR3 covers 14 residues. Trimming took 2 bases from V and 10 from J, leaving 15 bases between them. Germline lookup yields CDR1 MNHNS and CDR2 SASEGT. Here the CDR3 reads CASSESQGFGEQFF. The CDR3 DNA sequence: TGTGCCAGCAGTGAATCGCAGGGCTTCGGGGAGCAGTTCTTC.